This T cell receptor beta chain is from a study of T cells in Graves' hyperthyroidism and ophthalmopathy. Many counts were recorded for this clonotype. Antigen specificity is unknown. Deletions cut 0 bases from V and 2 bases from J, with 4 bases between. Germline CDR1 DFQATT, CDR2 SNEGSKA (reference sequence). This CDR3 region has 13 residues. Study conclusions and caveats: Ophthalmopathy and stable hyperthyroidism were separated by a 13 V-J model. Blood also contained most expanded thyroid clonotypes above 0.001.

Subjects aged 18 to 65 presented with newly diagnosed hyperthyroidism of less than 2 months' duration. RNA transcripts served as the template for amplifying TCR beta CDR3 regions. HTBI primers were the set used in a first-round RT-PCR of the TCR CDR3. TCRdb re-called the multiplex PCR reads through MiXCR, storing one row per CDR3 protein. The sample yields 500,000 to 600,000 distinct CDR3 sequences, roughly 50% seen once. The origin of this receptor is a woman between 18 and 29 years old with Graves' hyperthyroidism. The sequenced sample consisted of peripheral blood or thyroid tissue (not recorded which). This chain links TRBV20-1 with TRBJ2-2, with D uncertain. CDR3 loop: CSARDSNTGELFF. CDR3 coding DNA: TGCAGTGCTAGAGATAGTAACACCGGGGAGCTGTTTTTT.